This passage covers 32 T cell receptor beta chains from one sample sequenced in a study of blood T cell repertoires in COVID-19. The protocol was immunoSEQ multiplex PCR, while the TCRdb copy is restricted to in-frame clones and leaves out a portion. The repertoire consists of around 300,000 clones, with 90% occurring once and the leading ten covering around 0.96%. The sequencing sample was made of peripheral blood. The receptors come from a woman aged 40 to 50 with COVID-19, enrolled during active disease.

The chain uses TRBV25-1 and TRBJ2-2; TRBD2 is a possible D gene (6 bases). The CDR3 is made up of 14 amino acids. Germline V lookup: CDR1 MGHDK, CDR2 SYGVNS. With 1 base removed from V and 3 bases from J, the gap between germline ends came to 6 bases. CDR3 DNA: TGTGCCAGCAGTGAATGGAGGGACACCGGGGAGCTGTTTTTT. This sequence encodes CASSEWRDTGELFF.

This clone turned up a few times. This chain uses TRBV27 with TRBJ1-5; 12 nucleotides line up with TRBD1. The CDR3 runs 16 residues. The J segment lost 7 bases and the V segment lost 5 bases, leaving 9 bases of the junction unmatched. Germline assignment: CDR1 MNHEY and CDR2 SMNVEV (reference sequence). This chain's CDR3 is CASSPGTGGAGQPQHF. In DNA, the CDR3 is TGTGCCAGCAGTCCCGGGACAGGGGGCGCGGGGCAGCCCCAGCATTTT.

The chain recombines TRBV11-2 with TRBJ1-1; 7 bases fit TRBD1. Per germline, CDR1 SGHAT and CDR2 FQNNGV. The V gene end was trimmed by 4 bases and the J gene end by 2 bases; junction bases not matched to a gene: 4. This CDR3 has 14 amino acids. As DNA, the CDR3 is TGTGCCAGCAGCTCAACAGGGGTCAACACTGAAGCTTTCTTT. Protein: CASSSTGVNTEAFF. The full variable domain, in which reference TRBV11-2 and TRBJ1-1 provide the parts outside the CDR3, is EAGVAQSPRYKIIEKRQSVAFWCNPISGHATLYWYQQILGQGPKLLIQFQNNGVVDDSQLPKDRFSAERLKGVDSTLKIQPAKLEDSAVYLCASSSTGVNTEAFFGQGTRLTVV.

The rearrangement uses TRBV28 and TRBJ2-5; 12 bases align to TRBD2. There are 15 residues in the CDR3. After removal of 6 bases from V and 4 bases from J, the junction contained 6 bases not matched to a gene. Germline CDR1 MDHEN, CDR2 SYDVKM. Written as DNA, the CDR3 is TGTGCCAGCAGCCCTAGCGGGGGGGCTCGAGAGACCCAGTACTTC. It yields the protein CASSPSGGARETQYF.

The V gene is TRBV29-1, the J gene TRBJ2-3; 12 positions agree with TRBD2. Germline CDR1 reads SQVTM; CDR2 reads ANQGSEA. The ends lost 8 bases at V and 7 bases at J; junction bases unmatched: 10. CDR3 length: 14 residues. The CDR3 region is CSFGLAGSRNTQYF. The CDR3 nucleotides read TGCAGCTTCGGACTAGCGGGGAGCAGGAATACGCAGTATTTT.

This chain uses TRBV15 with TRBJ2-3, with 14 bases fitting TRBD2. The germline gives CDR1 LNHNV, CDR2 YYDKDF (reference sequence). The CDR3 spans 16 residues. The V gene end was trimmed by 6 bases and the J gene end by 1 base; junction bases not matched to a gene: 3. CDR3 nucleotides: TGTGCCACCAGGACGGGACTAGCGGGAGGCACAGATACGCAGTATTTT. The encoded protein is CATRTGLAGGTDTQYF.

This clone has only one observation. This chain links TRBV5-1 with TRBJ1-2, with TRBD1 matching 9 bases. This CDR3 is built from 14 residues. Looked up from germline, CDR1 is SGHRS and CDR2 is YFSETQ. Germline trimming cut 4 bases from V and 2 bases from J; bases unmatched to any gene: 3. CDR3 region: CASSTGGFNYGYTF. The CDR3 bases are TGCGCCAGCAGCACAGGGGGCTTCAACTATGGCTACACCTTC.

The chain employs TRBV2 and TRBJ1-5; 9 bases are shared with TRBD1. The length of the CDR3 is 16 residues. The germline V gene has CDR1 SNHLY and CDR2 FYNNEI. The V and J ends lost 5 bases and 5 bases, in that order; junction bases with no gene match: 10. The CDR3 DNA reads TGTGCCAGCAGTAGACCCGGGACAGGGAGGGATCAGCCCCAGCATTTT. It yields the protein CASSRPGTGRDQPQHF.

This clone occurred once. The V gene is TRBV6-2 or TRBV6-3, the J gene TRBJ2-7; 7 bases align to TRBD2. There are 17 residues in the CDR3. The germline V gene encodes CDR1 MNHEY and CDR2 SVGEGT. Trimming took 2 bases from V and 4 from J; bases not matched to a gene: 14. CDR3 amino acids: CASSYPLGEGPWYEQYF. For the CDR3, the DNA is TGTGCCAGCAGTTACCCCCTCGGGGAGGGCCCCTGGTACGAGCAGTACTTC.

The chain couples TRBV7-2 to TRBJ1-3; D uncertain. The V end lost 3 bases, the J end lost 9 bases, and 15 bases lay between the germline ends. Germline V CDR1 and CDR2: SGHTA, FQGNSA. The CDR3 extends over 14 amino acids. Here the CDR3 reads CASSFFGEGATIYF. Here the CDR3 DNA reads TGTGCCAGCAGCTTTTTCGGAGAGGGAGCCACCATATATTTT.

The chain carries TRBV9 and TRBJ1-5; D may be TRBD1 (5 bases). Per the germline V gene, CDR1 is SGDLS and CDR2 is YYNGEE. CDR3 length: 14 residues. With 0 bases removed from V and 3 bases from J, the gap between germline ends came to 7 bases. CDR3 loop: CASSVGQINQPQHF. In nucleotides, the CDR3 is TGTGCCAGCAGCGTAGGACAGATCAATCAGCCCCAGCATTTT.

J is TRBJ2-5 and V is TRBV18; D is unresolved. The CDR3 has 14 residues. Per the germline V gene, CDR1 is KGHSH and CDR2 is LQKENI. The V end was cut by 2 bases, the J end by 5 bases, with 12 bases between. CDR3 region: CASSPGAVGETQYF. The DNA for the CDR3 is TGTGCCAGCTCACCAGGCGCGGTCGGGGAGACCCAGTACTTC.

The DNA for the CDR3 is TGCGCCAGCAGCCAAGTGATTCCATCGGGGATGACCCACAAAACGTACGAGCAGTACTTC. Translating gives CASSQVIPSGMTHKTYEQYF. This chain links TRBV4-3 with TRBJ2-7; D perhaps matches TRBD2 (5 bases). V was clipped by 1 base and J by 4 bases, with 29 bases between them. CDR3 length: 20 amino acids. Per the germline V gene, CDR1 is LGHNA and CDR2 is YSLEER.

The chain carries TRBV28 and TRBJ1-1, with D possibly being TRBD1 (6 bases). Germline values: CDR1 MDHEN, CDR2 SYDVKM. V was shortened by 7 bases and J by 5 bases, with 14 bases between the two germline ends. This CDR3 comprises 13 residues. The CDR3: CASKDSRGTEAFF. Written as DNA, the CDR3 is TGTGCCAGCAAAGACAGTAGGGGGACTGAAGCTTTCTTT.

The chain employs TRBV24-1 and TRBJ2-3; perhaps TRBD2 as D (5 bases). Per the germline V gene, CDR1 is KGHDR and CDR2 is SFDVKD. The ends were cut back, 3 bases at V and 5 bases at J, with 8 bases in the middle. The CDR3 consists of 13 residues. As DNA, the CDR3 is TGTGCCACCAGTGATGGAGGACTAGATACGCAGTATTTT. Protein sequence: CATSDGGLDTQYF.

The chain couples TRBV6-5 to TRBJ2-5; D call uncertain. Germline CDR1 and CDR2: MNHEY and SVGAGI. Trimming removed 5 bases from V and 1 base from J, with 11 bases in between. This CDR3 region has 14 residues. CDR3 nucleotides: TGTGCCAGCAGTACAAGGTGGAGCCAAGAGACCCAGTACTTC. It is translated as CASSTRWSQETQYF.

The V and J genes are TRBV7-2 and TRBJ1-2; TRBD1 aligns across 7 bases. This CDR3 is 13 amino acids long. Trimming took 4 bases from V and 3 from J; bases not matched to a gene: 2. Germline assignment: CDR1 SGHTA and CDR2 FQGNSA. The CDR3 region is CASSSTGDYGYTF. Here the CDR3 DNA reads TGTGCCAGCAGCTCCACAGGGGACTATGGCTACACCTTC.

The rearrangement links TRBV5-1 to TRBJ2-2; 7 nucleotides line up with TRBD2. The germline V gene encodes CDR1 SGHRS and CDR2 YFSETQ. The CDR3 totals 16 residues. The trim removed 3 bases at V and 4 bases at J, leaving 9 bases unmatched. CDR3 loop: CASSSPAGRVTGELFF. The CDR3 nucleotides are TGCGCCAGCAGCTCCCCGGCAGGGAGGGTCACCGGGGAGCTGTTTTTT.

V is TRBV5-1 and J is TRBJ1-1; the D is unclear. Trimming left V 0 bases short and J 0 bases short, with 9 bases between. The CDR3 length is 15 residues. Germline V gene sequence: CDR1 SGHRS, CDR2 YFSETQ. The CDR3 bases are TGCGCCAGCAGCTTGGGAGGATCGGTGAACACTGAAGCTTTCTTT. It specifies CASSLGGSVNTEAFF. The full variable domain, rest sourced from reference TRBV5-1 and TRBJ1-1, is KAGVTQTPRYLIKTRGQQVTLSCSPISGHRSVSWYQQTPGQGLQFLFEYFSETQRNKGNFPGRFSGRQFSNSRSEMNVSTLELGDSALYLCASSLGGSVNTEAFFGQGTRLTVV.

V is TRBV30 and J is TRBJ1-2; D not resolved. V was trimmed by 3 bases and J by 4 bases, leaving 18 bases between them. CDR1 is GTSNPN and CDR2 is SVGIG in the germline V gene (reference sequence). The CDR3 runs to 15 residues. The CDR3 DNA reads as TGTGCCTGGAGCCTAAGCCCTCAGGCCTCCTATGGCTACACCTTC. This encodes CAWSLSPQASYGYTF.

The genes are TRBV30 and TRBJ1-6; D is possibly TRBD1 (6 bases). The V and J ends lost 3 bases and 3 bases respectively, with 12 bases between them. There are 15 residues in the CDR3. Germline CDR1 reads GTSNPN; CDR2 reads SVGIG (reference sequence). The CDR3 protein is CAWRGGPLYNSPLHF. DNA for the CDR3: TGTGCCTGGAGAGGGGGTCCCCTCTATAATTCACCCCTCCACTTT. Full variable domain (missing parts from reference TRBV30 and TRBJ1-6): SQTIHQWPATLVQPVGSPLSLECTVEGTSNPNLYWYRQAAGRGLQLLFYSVGIGQISSEVPQNLSASRPQDRQFILSSKKLLLSDSGFYLCAWRGGPLYNSPLHFGNGTRLTVT.

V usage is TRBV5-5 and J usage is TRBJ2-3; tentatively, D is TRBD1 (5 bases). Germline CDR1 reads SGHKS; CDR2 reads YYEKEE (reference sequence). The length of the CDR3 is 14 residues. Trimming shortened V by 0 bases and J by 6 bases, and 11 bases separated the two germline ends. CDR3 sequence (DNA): TGTGCCAGCAGCTTGGAACAGGTCCGGGATACGCAGTATTTT. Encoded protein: CASSLEQVRDTQYF.

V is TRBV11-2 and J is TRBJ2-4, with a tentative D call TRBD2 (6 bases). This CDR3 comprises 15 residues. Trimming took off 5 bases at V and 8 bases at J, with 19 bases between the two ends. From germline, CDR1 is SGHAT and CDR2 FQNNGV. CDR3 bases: TGTGCCAGCAGCCCTTACGGGGGAGGTTGGGACATTCAGTACTTC. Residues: CASSPYGGGWDIQYF. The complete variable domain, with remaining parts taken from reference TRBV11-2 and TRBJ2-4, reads EAGVAQSPRYKIIEKRQSVAFWCNPISGHATLYWYQQILGQGPKLLIQFQNNGVVDDSQLPKDRFSAERLKGVDSTLKIQPAKLEDSAVYLCASSPYGGGWDIQYFGAGTRLSVL.

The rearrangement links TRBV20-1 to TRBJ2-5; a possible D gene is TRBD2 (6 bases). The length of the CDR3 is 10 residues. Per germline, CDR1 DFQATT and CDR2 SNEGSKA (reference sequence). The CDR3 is CSGLREAQYF. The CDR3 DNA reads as TGCAGCGGGTTAAGGGAGGCCCAGTACTTC.

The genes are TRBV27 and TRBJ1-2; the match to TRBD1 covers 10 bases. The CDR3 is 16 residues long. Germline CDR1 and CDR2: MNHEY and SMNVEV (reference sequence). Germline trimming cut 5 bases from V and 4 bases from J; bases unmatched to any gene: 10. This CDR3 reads CASSLTPGQGTYGYTF. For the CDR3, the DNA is TGTGCCAGCAGTCTTACTCCGGGACAGGGGACCTATGGCTACACCTTC.

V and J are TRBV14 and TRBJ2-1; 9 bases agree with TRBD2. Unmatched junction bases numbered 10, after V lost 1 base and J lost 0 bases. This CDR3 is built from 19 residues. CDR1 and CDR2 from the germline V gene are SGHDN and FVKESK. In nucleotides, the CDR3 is TGTGCCAGCAGCCAAGGTACTCTAGCGGGGACCCGCTCCTACAATGAGCAGTTCTTC. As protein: CASSQGTLAGTRSYNEQFF.

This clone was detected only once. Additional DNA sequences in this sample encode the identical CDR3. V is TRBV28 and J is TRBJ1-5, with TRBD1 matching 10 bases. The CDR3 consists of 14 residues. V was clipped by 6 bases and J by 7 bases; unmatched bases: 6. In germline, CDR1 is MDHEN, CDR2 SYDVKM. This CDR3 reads CASSHDRGRQPQHF. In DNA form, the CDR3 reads TGTGCCAGCAGCCATGACAGGGGGCGACAGCCCCAGCATTTT.

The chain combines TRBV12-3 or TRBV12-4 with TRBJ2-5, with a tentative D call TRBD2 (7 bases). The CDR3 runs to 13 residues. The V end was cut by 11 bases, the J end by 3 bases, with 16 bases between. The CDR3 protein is CACRGRGEETQYF. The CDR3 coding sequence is TGTGCCTGCCGGGGGAGGGGGGAAGAGACCCAGTACTTC.

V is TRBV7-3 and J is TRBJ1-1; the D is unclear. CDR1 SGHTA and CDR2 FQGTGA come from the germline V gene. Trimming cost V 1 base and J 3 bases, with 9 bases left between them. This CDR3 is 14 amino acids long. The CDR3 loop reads CASSLIGGYTEAFF. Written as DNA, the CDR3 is TGTGCCAGCAGCTTAATAGGAGGGTACACTGAAGCTTTCTTT. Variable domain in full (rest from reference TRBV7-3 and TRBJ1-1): GAGVSQTPSNKVTEKGKYVELRCDPISGHTALYWYRQSLGQGPEFLIYFQGTGAADDSGLPNDRFFAVRPEGSVSTLKIQRTERGDSAVYLCASSLIGGYTEAFFGQGTRLTVV.

This CDR3 is CASAQGPGNTIYF. In DNA form, the CDR3 reads TGTGCCAGCGCACAGGGACCTGGAAACACCATATATTTT. J is TRBJ1-3 and V is TRBV7-3; possible D gene TRBD1, 6 bases. The CDR3 totals 13 residues. Germline V gene sequence: CDR1 SGHTA, CDR2 FQGTGA. The V end lost 8 bases, the J end lost 2 bases, and 10 bases lay between the germline ends.

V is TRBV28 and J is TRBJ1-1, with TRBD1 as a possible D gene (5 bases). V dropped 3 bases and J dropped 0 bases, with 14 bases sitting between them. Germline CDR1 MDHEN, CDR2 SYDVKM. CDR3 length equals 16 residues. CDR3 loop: CASSFSGRGMNTEAFF. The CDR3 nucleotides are TGTGCCAGCAGTTTCTCAGGGCGGGGCATGAACACTGAAGCTTTCTTT.

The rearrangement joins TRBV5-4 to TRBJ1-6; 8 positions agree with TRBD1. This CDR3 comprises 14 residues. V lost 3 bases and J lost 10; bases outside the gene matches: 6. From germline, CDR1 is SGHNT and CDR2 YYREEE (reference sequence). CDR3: CASSSTGERSPLHF. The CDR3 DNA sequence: TGTGCCAGCAGCTCGACAGGGGAACGGTCACCCCTCCACTTT.